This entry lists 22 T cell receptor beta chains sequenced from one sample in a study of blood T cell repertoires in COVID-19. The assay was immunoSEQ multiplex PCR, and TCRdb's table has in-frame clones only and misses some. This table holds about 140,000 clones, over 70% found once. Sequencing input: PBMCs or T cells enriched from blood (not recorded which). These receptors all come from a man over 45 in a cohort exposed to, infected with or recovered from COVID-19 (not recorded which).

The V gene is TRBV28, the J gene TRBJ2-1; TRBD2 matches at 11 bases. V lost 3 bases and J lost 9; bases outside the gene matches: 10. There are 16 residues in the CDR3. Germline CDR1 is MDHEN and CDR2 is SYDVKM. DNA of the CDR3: TGTGCCAGCAGTTTGGTGTTAGCGGGAGGGGGTGGTGAGCAGTTCTTC. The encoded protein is CASSLVLAGGGGEQFF.

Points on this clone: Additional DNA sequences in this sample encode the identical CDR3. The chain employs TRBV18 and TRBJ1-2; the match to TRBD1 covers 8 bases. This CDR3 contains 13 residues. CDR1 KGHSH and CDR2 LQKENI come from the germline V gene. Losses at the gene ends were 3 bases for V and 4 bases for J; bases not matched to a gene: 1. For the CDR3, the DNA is TGTGCCAGCTCACCCGGACAGGGCTATGGCTACACCTTC. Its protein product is CASSPGQGYGYTF.

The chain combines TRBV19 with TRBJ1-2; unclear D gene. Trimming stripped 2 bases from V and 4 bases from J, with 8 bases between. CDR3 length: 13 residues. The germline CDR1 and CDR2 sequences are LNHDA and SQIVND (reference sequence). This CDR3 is CASSINSIYGYTF. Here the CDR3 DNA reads TGTGCCAGTAGTATAAACTCAATCTATGGCTACACCTTC. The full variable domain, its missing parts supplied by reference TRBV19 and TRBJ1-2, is DGGITQSPKYLFRKEGQNVTLSCEQNLNHDAMYWYRQDPGQGLRLIYYSQIVNDFQKGDIAEGYSVSREKKESFPLTVTSAQKNPTAFYLCASSINSIYGYTFGSGTRLTVV.

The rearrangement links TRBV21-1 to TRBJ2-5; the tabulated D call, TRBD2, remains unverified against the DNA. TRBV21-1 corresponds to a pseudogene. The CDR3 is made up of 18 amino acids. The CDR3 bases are TGTGCCAGCAGCTGGGGGTCGGCAACTAGCGGGGGGTTAGAGACCCAGTACTTC. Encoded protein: CASSWGSATSGGLETQYF.

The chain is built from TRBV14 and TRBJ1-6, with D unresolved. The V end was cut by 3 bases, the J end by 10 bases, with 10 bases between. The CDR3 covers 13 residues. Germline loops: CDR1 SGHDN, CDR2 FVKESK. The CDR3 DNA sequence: TGTGCCAGCAGCCATGTAAGGAGGTCACCCCTCCACTTT. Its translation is CASSHVRRSPLHF.

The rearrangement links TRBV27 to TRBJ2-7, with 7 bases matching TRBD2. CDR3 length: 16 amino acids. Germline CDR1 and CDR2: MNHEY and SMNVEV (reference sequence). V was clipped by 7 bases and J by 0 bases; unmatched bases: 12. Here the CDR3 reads CASMDPLAAGSYEQYF. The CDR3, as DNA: TGTGCCAGCATGGACCCTCTAGCGGCCGGCTCCTACGAGCAGTACTTC.

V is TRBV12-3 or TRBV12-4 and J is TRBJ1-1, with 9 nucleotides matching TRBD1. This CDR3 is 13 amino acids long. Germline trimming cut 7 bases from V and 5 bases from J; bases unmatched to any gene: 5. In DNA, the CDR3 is TGTGCCAGCACCGGGACAGGGCGAACTGAAGCTTTCTTT. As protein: CASTGTGRTEAFF.

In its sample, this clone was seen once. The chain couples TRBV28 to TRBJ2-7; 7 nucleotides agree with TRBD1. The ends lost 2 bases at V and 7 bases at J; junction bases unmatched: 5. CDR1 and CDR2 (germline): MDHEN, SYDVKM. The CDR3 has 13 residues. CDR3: CASSLQQGQEQYF. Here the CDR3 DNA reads TGTGCCAGCAGTTTACAACAGGGGCAGGAGCAGTACTTC.

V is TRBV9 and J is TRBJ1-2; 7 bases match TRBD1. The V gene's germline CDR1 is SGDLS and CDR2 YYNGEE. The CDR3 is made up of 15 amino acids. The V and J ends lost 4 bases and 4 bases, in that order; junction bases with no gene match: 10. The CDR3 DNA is TGTGCCAGCAGCCGAGGTTGGGACAGAGGCTATGGCTACACCTTC. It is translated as CASSRGWDRGYGYTF.

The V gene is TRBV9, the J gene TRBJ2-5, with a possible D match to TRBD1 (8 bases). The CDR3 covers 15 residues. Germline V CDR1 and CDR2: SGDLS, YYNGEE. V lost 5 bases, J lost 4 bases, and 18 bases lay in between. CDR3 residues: CASRNRGGDGETQYF. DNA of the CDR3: TGTGCCAGCAGGAACAGGGGGGGTGACGGAGAGACCCAGTACTTC.

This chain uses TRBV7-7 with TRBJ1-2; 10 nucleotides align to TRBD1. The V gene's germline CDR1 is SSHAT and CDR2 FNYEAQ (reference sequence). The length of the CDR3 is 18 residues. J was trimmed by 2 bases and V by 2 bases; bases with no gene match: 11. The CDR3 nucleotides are TGTGCCAGCAGCTTATCCACTCCCAAGGACAGGGGGAACTATGGCTACACCTTC. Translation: CASSLSTPKDRGNYGYTF.

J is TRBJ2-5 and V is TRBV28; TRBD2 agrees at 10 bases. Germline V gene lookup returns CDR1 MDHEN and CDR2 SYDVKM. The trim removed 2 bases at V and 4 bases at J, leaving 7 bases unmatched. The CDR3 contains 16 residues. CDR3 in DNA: TGTGCCAGCAGTTTAGGACTAGCGGTCCGGGGAGAGACCCAGTACTTC. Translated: CASSLGLAVRGETQYF.

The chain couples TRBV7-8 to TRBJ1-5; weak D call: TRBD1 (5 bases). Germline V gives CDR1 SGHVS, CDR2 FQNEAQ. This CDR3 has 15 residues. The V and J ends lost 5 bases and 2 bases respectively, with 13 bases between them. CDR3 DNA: TGTGCCAGCAGCAGACGACAGAATGGCAATCAGCCCCAGCATTTT. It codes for CASSRRQNGNQPQHF.

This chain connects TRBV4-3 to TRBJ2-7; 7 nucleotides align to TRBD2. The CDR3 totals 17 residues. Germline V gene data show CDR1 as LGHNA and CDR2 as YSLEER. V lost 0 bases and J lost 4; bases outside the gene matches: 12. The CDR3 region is CASSQEGGGVIGYEQYF. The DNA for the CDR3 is TGCGCCAGCAGCCAAGAAGGTGGGGGGGTTATCGGGTACGAGCAGTACTTC.

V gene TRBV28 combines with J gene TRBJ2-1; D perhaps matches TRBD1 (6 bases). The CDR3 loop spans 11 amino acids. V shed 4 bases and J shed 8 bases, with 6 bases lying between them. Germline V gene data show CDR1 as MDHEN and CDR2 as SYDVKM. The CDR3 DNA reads TGTGCCAGCAGTTCAGGGGATGAGCAGTTCTTC. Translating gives CASSSGDEQFF.

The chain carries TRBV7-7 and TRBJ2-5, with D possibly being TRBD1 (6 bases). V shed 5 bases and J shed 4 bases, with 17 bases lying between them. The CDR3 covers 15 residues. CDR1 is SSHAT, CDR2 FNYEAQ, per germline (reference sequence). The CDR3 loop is CASSPPPAGVETQYF. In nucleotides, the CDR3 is TGTGCCAGCAGCCCCCCCCCGGCAGGGGTAGAGACCCAGTACTTC.

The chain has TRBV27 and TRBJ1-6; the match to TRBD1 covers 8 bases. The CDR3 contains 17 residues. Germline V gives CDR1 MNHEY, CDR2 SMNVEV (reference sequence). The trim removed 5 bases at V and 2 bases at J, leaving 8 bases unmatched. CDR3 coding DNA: TGTGCCAGCAGTCTAGAACGGACAGGGACCTATAATTCACCCCTCCACTTT. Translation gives CASSLERTGTYNSPLHF.

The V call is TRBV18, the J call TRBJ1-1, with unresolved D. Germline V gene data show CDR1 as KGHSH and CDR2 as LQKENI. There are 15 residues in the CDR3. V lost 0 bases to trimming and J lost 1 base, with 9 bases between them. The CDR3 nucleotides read TGTGCCAGCTCACCACCGGTTGCCGGGAACACTGAAGCTTTCTTT. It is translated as CASSPPVAGNTEAFF.

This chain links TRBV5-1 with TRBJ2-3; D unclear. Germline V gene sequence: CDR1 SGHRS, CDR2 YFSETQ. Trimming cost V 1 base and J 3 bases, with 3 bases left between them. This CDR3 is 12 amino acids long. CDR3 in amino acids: CASSLYTDTQYF. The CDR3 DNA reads TGCGCCAGCAGCTTGTATACAGATACGCAGTATTTT.

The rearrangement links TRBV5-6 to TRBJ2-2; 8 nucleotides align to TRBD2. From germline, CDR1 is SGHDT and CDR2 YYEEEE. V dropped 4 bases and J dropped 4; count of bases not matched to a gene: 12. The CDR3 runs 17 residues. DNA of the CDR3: TGTGCCAGCAGCCCCGGGGTGGAGCGGGAGTTCACCGGGGAGCTGTTTTTT. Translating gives CASSPGVEREFTGELFF.

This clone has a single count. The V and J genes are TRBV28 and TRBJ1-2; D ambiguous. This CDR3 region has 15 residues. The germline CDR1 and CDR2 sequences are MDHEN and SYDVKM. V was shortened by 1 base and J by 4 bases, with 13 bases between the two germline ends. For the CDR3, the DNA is TGTGCCAGCAGTTTATCCCCCTCATATAGCTATGGCTACACCTTC. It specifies CASSLSPSYSYGYTF.

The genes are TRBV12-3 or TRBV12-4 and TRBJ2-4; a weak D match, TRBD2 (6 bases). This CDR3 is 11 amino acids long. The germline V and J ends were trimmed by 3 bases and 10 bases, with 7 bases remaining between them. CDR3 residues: CASSFGGIQYF. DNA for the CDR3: TGTGCCAGCAGTTTCGGGGGTATTCAGTACTTC.